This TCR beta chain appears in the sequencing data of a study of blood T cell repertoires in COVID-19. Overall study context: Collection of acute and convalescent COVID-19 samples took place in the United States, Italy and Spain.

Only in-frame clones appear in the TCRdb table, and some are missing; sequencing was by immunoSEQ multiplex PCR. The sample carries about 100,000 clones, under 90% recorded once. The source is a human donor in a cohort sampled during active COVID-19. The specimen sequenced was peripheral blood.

The DNA of the CDR3 is TGTGCCAGCTCCCTGAACACGAATTCACCCCTCCACTTT. This encodes CASSLNTNSPLHF. The chain joins TRBV18 to TRBJ1-6, with D unresolved. The V gene lost 6 bases and the J gene lost 7 bases, with 10 bases spanning the gap. Germline CDR1 is KGHSH and CDR2 is LQKENI. CDR3 length equals 13 residues.